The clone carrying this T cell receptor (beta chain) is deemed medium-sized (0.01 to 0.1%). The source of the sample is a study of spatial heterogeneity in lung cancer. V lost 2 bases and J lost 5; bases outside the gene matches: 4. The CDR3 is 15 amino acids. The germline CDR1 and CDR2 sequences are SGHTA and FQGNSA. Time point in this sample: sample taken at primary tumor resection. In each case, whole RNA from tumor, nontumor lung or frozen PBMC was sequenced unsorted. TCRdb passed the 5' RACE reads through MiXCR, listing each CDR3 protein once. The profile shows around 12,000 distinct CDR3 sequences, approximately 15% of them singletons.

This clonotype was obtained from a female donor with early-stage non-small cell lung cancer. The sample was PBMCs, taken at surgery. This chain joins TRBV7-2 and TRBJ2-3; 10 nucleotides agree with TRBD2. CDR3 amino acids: CASSLTSGTGDTQYF. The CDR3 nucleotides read TGTGCCAGCAGCTTAACTAGCGGGACGGGAGATACGCAGTATTTT.